This entry is about one TCR beta chain. Amplified TCR beta CDR3 regions derived from RNA transcripts. An initial round of RT-PCR targeting the TCR CDR3 relied on the HTBI primer set. In TCRdb, the multiplex PCR reads were re-called with MiXCR into one record per CDR3 protein. Of around 580,000 distinct CDR3 sequences in the sample, 46% were seen once. This sample stems from a study of T cells in Graves' hyperthyroidism and ophthalmopathy. Sequencing was done on a sample of peripheral blood or thyroid tissue (not recorded which). This receptor was taken from a woman under 30 with Graves' hyperthyroidism.

CDR3 nucleotide sequence: TGCGCCAGCAGCCGGGACGGGACAGGGGATGAAAAACTGTTTTTT. It encodes CASSRDGTGDEKLFF. The chain recombines TRBV4-3 with TRBJ1-4, with 10 positions matching TRBD1. CDR3 length: 15 amino acids. Germline CDR1 LGHNA, CDR2 YSLEER. The J segment lost 6 bases and the V segment lost 4 bases, leaving 5 bases of the junction unmatched.